These 28 T cell receptor beta chains were all obtained from the same sample, sequenced in a study of blood T cell repertoires in COVID-19. The data were produced by immunoSEQ multiplex PCR, yet TCRdb's version contains in-frame clones alone and is incomplete. The sample shows under 300,000 clones, about 82% of them seen only once. Sequenced input: peripheral blood. These receptors came from a man older than 75 with acute or convalescent COVID-19.

V usage is TRBV6-6 and J usage is TRBJ2-2; 7 nucleotides match TRBD2. Trimming removed 0 bases from V and 5 bases from J; junction bases left unmatched: 0. The germline gives CDR1 MNHNY, CDR2 SVGAGI (reference sequence). This CDR3 has 14 amino acids. CDR3 DNA: TGTGCCAGCAGTTACTCGCGGGGGACCGGGGAGCTGTTTTTT. It yields the protein CASSYSRGTGELFF.

This clone appeared once. The chain links TRBV6-2 or TRBV6-3 to TRBJ2-3; D not certain. V was pared by 1 base and J by 0 bases, with 5 bases between. This CDR3 spans 14 amino acids. Germline CDR1 reads MNHEY; CDR2 reads SVGEGT. This CDR3 is CASSYFQSTDTQYF. CDR3 DNA sequence: TGTGCCAGCAGTTACTTCCAAAGCACAGATACGCAGTATTTT.

The chain links TRBV6-1 to TRBJ1-2; D is undetermined. There are 11 residues in the CDR3. Per germline, CDR1 MNHNS and CDR2 SASEGT. V shed 1 base and J shed 12 bases, with 9 bases lying between them. CDR3 DNA sequence: TGTGCCAGCAGTGAAGGTCAGAGGGACACCTTC. This encodes CASSEGQRDTF.

In its sample, this clone was seen once. The chain uses TRBV4-2 and TRBJ1-4, with D hard to call. The CDR3 has 16 amino acids. CDR1 is LGHNA and CDR2 is YNFKEQ in the germline V gene. V gave up 0 bases and J gave up 3 bases, with 11 bases separating them. For the CDR3, the DNA is TGTGCCAGCAGCCAAGAAGGACTCTTGGCTAATGAAAAACTGTTTTTT. Protein sequence: CASSQEGLLANEKLFF.

This sequence joins TRBV2 and TRBJ2-7; possible D gene TRBD2, 5 bases. Per the germline V gene, CDR1 is SNHLY and CDR2 is FYNNEI. V gave up 5 bases and J gave up 3 bases, with 11 bases separating them. The CDR3 sequence is 13 residues long. CDR3 protein: CASSPNGLYEQYF. The CDR3, as DNA: TGTGCCAGCAGTCCAAACGGACTCTACGAGCAGTACTTC.

The genes are TRBV29-1 and TRBJ2-7; D possibly corresponds to TRBD2 (6 bases). The CDR3 has 14 amino acids. With 4 bases removed from V and 3 bases from J, the gap between germline ends came to 16 bases. CDR1 is SQVTM, CDR2 ANQGSEA, per germline. In DNA, the CDR3 is TGCAGCGTTGGCACTTGGCGGGAAGACTACGAGCAGTACTTC. Encoded protein: CSVGTWREDYEQYF.

The chain joins TRBV5-1 to TRBJ2-2; a possible D gene is TRBD1 (5 bases). V lost 0 bases and J 9 bases, leaving 15 bases between the germline ends. CDR1 is SGHRS, CDR2 YFSETQ, per germline. The CDR3 is 15 amino acids. CDR3 region: CASSLEGVTSRELFF. In nucleotides, the CDR3 is TGCGCCAGCAGCTTGGAAGGGGTTACTTCAAGGGAGCTGTTTTTT.

The J gene is TRBJ2-7, the V gene TRBV2; no reliable D call. With 10 bases removed from V and 2 bases from J, the gap between germline ends came to 15 bases. The V gene's germline CDR1 is SNHLY and CDR2 FYNNEI. The length of the CDR3 is 13 residues. The CDR3 DNA sequence: TGTGCCACCCAGGCCCGAACAGCCTACGAGCAGTACTTC. Protein product: CATQARTAYEQYF.

This rearrangement joins TRBV7-2 to TRBJ2-7, with 8 bases identical to TRBD1. J gave up 3 bases and V 5 bases, and 9 bases lay outside the gene matches. The CDR3 spans 15 residues. Looked up from germline, CDR1 is SGHTA and CDR2 is FQGNSA. CDR3 nucleotides: TGTGCCAGCAGCCCTCGGACAGGGAGTAACTACGAGCAGTACTTC. Translating gives CASSPRTGSNYEQYF.

The CDR3 spells CATSDSGIYGYTF. Here the CDR3 DNA reads TGTGCCACCAGTGATTCGGGGATCTATGGCTACACCTTC. This sequence joins TRBV24-1 and TRBJ1-2; D is uncertain. The CDR3 consists of 13 residues. Trimming cost V 2 bases and J 4 bases, with 7 bases left between them. Germline V CDR1 and CDR2: KGHDR, SFDVKD.

The rearrangement links TRBV5-6 to TRBJ2-5, with D possibly TRBD1 on 6 matching bases. Deletions cut 2 bases from V and 5 bases from J, with 10 bases between. Germline V gene data show CDR1 as SGHDT and CDR2 as YYEEEE. The CDR3 length is 13 residues. The CDR3 loop is CASSFYRVETQYF. CDR3 sequence (DNA): TGTGCCAGCAGCTTCTACAGGGTCGAGACCCAGTACTTC.

A few counts support this clone. The sample contains more than one DNA sequence encoding this CDR3. The chain couples TRBV6-5 to TRBJ2-3, with D perhaps TRBD2 (6 bases). The ends were cut back, 2 bases at V and 0 bases at J, with 9 bases in the middle. This CDR3 is 15 amino acids long. Germline V gene data show CDR1 as MNHEY and CDR2 as SVGAGI. In DNA, the CDR3 is TGTGCCAGCAGTTACCGGGGACTGAGCACAGATACGCAGTATTTT. Its translation: CASSYRGLSTDTQYF.

This clone turned up a few times. The chain links TRBV5-6 to TRBJ2-7; D might be TRBD1 (5 bases). The CDR3 loop spans 13 amino acids. Trimming removed 1 base at V and 2 bases at J, with 7 bases between. The V gene's germline CDR1 is SGHDT and CDR2 YYEEEE. DNA for the CDR3: TGTGCCAGCAGCTTGCAGGGCACCTACGAGCAGTACTTC. It codes for CASSLQGTYEQYF.

V and J are TRBV7-2 and TRBJ2-3; TRBD2 agrees at 7 bases. The CDR3 extends over 14 amino acids. From germline, CDR1 is SGHTA and CDR2 FQGNSA. V lost 5 bases, J lost 8 bases, and 10 bases stayed unmatched. The CDR3 DNA reads as TGTGCCAGCAGCCCTCGGACTAGGTCTGGTACGCAGTATTTT. Translated, it gives CASSPRTRSGTQYF.

This rearrangement joins TRBV28 to TRBJ1-5; a weak D match, TRBD1 (6 bases). This CDR3 region has 15 residues. Trimming removed 6 bases at V and 2 bases at J, with 14 bases between. Germline CDR1 MDHEN, CDR2 SYDVKM. The CDR3, as DNA: TGTGCCAGCAGCCCACAGGGATGGGGCAATCAGCCCCAGCATTTT. This sequence encodes CASSPQGWGNQPQHF. Variable domain in full (rest from reference TRBV28 and TRBJ1-5): DVKVTQSSRYLVKRTGEKVFLECVQDMDHENMFWYRQDPGLGLRLIYFSYDVKMKEKGDIPEGYSVSREKKERFSLILESASTNQTSMYLCASSPQGWGNQPQHFGDGTRLSIL.

The chain couples TRBV19 to TRBJ1-5; the match to TRBD1 covers 8 bases. The germline V gene has CDR1 LNHDA and CDR2 SQIVND (reference sequence). Losses at the gene ends were 6 bases for V and 3 bases for J; bases not matched to a gene: 7. The CDR3 sequence is 15 residues long. This CDR3 reads CASSPWTGPNQPQHF. The CDR3 nucleotides are TGTGCCAGTAGCCCTTGGACAGGGCCCAATCAGCCCCAGCATTTT.

The chain employs TRBV6-4 and TRBJ1-5, with D maybe TRBD1 (5 bases). The CDR3 is 15 amino acids. Germline V gives CDR1 MRHNA, CDR2 SNTAGT. Trimming shortened V by 3 bases and J by 6 bases, and 15 bases separated the two germline ends. The CDR3 sequence is CASSEGALRGQPQHF. In DNA form, the CDR3 reads TGTGCCAGCAGTGAAGGGGCTCTACGAGGTCAGCCCCAGCATTTT.

The chain is built from TRBV6-1 and TRBJ1-2; a possible D gene is TRBD1 (5 bases). Per the germline V gene, CDR1 is MNHNS and CDR2 is SASEGT. Trimming removed 1 base at V and 4 bases at J, with 13 bases between. The CDR3 totals 15 residues. Here the CDR3 DNA reads TGTGCCAGCAGTGAAGACGTGGGGCAATTCTATGGCTACACCTTC. It codes for CASSEDVGQFYGYTF.

V is TRBV7-9 and J is TRBJ1-6; TRBD1 agrees at 7 bases. V shed 4 bases, J shed 3 bases, and the junction held 6 bases outside the gene matches. This CDR3 has 16 residues. CDR1 and CDR2 from the germline V gene are SEHNR and FQNEAQ (reference sequence). The CDR3: CASSSTRDSYNSPLHF. CDR3 nucleotides: TGTGCCAGCAGCTCAACCCGGGACAGCTATAATTCACCCCTCCACTTT. Complete variable domain (other parts from reference TRBV7-9 and TRBJ1-6): DTGVSQNPRHKITKRGQNVTFRCDPISEHNRLYWYRQTLGQGPEFLTYFQNEAQLEKSRLLSDRFSAERPKGSFSTLEIQRTEQGDSAMYLCASSSTRDSYNSPLHFGNGTRLTVT.

The V and J genes are TRBV5-6 and TRBJ1-4; the D gene is possibly TRBD1 (5 bases). This CDR3 region has 14 residues. The V gene lost 1 base and the J gene lost 6 bases, with 10 bases spanning the gap. Germline V gives CDR1 SGHDT, CDR2 YYEEEE. The CDR3 protein is CASSLWGGDEKLFF. In DNA form, the CDR3 reads TGTGCCAGCAGCTTGTGGGGAGGGGATGAAAAACTGTTTTTT.

The chain couples TRBV6-5 to TRBJ1-2, with D maybe TRBD1 (5 bases). Germline V gene sequence: CDR1 MNHEY, CDR2 SVGAGI. The CDR3 runs 13 residues. V lost 6 bases, J lost 2 bases, and 10 bases lay in between. This chain's CDR3 is CASRRQQNYGYTF. The CDR3 region has the DNA TGTGCCAGCAGGCGACAGCAAAACTATGGCTACACCTTC.

This clone was found once. The chain has TRBV6-2 or TRBV6-3 and TRBJ2-7; D not certain. Germline V gene lookup returns CDR1 MNHEY and CDR2 SVGEGT. This CDR3 comprises 13 residues. V lost 5 bases, J lost 2 bases, and 10 bases lay in between. CDR3 DNA sequence: TGTGCCAGCAGTACCCCGGCGGCCTACGAGCAGTACTTC. The encoded protein is CASSTPAAYEQYF.

The chain recombines TRBV27 with TRBJ1-6; TRBD1 matches 8 bases. This CDR3 is 13 amino acids long. The V and J ends lost 4 bases and 10 bases, in that order; junction bases with no gene match: 3. Germline values: CDR1 MNHEY, CDR2 SMNVEV (reference sequence). The CDR3 spells CASSSDRASPLHF. The DNA for the CDR3 is TGTGCCAGCAGTTCGGACAGGGCCTCACCCCTCCACTTT.

The rearrangement joins TRBV7-3 to TRBJ2-5; 14 bases are shared with TRBD2. Trimming removed 5 bases from V and 5 bases from J; junction bases left unmatched: 7. The CDR3 is 16 residues long. Germline CDR1 reads SGHTA; CDR2 reads FQGTGA. CDR3 DNA sequence: TGTGCCAGCAGCCCCGGGACTAGCGGGAGTATGGAGACCCAGTACTTC. Translation: CASSPGTSGSMETQYF.

The J gene is TRBJ1-4, the V gene TRBV11-2; no reliable D call. Per the germline V gene, CDR1 is SGHAT and CDR2 is FQNNGV. There are 15 residues in the CDR3. The ends were cut back, 1 base at V and 8 bases at J, with 14 bases in the middle. The CDR3, as DNA: TGTGCCAGCAGCTTAGGTCGGGGATGGCAGGAAAAACTGTTTTTT. It is translated as CASSLGRGWQEKLFF.

CDR3 in DNA: TGTGCCAGCAGCCAAGTCGCAGGCGACACTGAAGCTTTCTTT. It yields the protein CASSQVAGDTEAFF. The chain combines TRBV3-1 (or the pseudogene TRBV3-2) with TRBJ1-1; D unresolved. This CDR3 comprises 14 residues. The V and J ends lost 1 base and 3 bases respectively, with 9 bases between them. Germline V CDR1 and CDR2: LGHDT, YNNKEL (reference sequence).

This rearrangement joins TRBV29-1 to TRBJ1-2, with TRBD1 as a possible D gene (5 bases). V was trimmed by 4 bases and J by 4 bases, leaving 10 bases between them. Looked up from germline, CDR1 is SQVTM and CDR2 is ANQGSEA. This CDR3 spans 12 amino acids. In DNA form, the CDR3 reads TGCAGCGTTGGTTGGGGGGGCTATGGCTACACCTTC. Translated: CSVGWGGYGYTF.

V usage is TRBV5-1 and J usage is TRBJ1-1, with 9 bases fitting TRBD1. In germline, CDR1 is SGHRS, CDR2 YFSETQ. This CDR3 contains 16 residues. V dropped 4 bases and J dropped 4; count of bases not matched to a gene: 11. The CDR3 DNA reads as TGCGCCAGCAGCCGAGAGACAGGGGGGTTCCCCACTGAAGCTTTCTTT. Protein sequence: CASSRETGGFPTEAFF.